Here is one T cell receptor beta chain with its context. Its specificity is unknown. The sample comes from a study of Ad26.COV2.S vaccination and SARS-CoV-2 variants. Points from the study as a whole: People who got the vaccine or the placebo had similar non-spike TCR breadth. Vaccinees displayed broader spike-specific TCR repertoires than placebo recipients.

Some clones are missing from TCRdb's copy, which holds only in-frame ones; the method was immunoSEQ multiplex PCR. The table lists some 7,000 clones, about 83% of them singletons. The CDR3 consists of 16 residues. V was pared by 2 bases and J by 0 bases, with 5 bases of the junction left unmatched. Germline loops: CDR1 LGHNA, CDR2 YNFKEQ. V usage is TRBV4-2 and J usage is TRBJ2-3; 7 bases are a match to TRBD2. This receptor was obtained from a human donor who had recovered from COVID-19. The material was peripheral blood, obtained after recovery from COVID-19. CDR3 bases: TGTGCCAGCAGCCAACAACTAGCGCTTAGCACAGATACGCAGTATTTT. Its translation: CASSQQLALSTDTQYF.